The 16 T cell receptor beta chains below come from one sample, sequenced in a study of OX40 agonist ivuxolimab in advanced cancers. Repertoires were generated with immunoSEQ multiplex PCR, while TCRdb's copy carries only in-frame clones and drops some. The sample lists 60,000 to 75,000 clones; 65% to 85% were seen once. This specimen was CD4+ or CD8+ T cells sorted from blood, taken in a trial of the OX40 agonist ivuxolimab. The receptors were gathered from an adult with an advanced solid tumor such as melanoma, head and neck, liver or kidney cancer.

This sequence joins TRBV7-9 and TRBJ1-1; D not resolved. The germline gives CDR1 SEHNR, CDR2 FQNEAQ (reference sequence). The CDR3 length is 12 residues. V was cut by 6 bases and J by 0 bases, with 5 bases left in between. The CDR3 is CASRQLNTEAFF. The CDR3 nucleotides are TGTGCCAGCAGGCAATTGAACACTGAAGCTTTCTTT.

The chain has TRBV5-6 and TRBJ2-1; D might be TRBD2 (6 bases). V lost 1 base to trimming and J lost 0 bases, with 11 bases between them. CDR1 is SGHDT and CDR2 is YYEEEE in the germline V gene. The CDR3 totals 16 residues. The CDR3 here is CASSLRAGPSYNEQFF. Written as DNA, the CDR3 is TGTGCCAGCAGCTTGCGGGCGGGGCCCTCCTACAATGAGCAGTTCTTC.

CDR3 sequence reads: CSVVVPLGGYTF. DNA of the CDR3: TGCAGCGTTGTTGTCCCCCTAGGAGGCTACACCTTC. The V gene is TRBV29-1, the J gene TRBJ1-2; no firm D call. CDR1 and CDR2 (germline): SQVTM, ANQGSEA. V dropped 4 bases and J dropped 8 bases, with 14 bases sitting between them. This CDR3 has 12 amino acids.

The chain joins TRBV5-6 to TRBJ2-3, with a weak D call TRBD2 (7 bases). The CDR3 has 16 amino acids. Germline CDR1 reads SGHDT; CDR2 reads YYEEEE. Trimming left V 5 bases short and J 6 bases short, with 22 bases between. CDR3 region: CASSSPLGGPADTQYF. CDR3 in DNA: TGTGCCAGCAGTTCTCCGTTGGGGGGGCCGGCTGATACGCAGTATTTT.

This clone was counted only a few times. The chain carries TRBV7-9 and TRBJ1-2; TRBD1 agrees at 9 bases. V trimming: 4 bases; J trimming: 6 bases; junction bases outside the gene matches: 9. The germline V gene encodes CDR1 SEHNR and CDR2 FQNEAQ (reference sequence). There are 15 residues in the CDR3. CDR3 protein: CASSSWDRDANGYTF. The DNA of the CDR3 is TGTGCCAGCAGCTCATGGGACAGGGATGCAAATGGCTACACCTTC.

The chain recombines TRBV2 with TRBJ2-3; TRBD2 matches at 9 bases. This CDR3 has 18 residues. V lost 5 bases and J lost 4; bases outside the gene matches: 16. Germline CDR1 and CDR2: SNHLY and FYNNEI. The CDR3 nucleotides read TGTGCCAGCAGTAGAATGAGGCGGGGGGGCGCTGGCGCAGATACGCAGTATTTT. Translated: CASSRMRRGGAGADTQYF. Full variable domain (missing parts from reference TRBV2 and TRBJ2-3): EPEVTQTPSHQVTQMGQEVILRCVPISNHLYFYWYRQILGQKVEFLVSFYNNEISEKSEIFDDQFSVERPDGSNFTLKIRSTKLEDSAMYFCASSRMRRGGAGADTQYFGPGTRLTVL.

V usage is TRBV9 and J usage is TRBJ1-2; no reliable D call. The CDR3 length is 13 residues. From germline, CDR1 is SGDLS and CDR2 YYNGEE. V lost 10 bases, J lost 1 base, and 14 bases lay in between. CDR3 sequence reads: CASKEENNYGYTF. The CDR3 DNA reads TGTGCCTCAAAGGAGGAGAATAACTATGGCTACACCTTC.

The V gene is TRBV5-5, the J gene TRBJ1-3, with D maybe TRBD1 (6 bases). Germline CDR1 is SGHKS and CDR2 is YYEKEE (reference sequence). The germline V and J ends were trimmed by 0 bases and 3 bases, with 10 bases remaining between them. The CDR3 runs to 15 residues. The CDR3 reads CASSLGQGFGNTIYF. The DNA of the CDR3 is TGTGCCAGCAGCTTGGGGCAGGGGTTTGGAAACACCATATATTTT.

This sequence joins TRBV6-1 and TRBJ2-2; 7 positions match TRBD2. Germline V lookup: CDR1 MNHNS, CDR2 SASEGT. The CDR3 runs to 14 residues. V was pared by 10 bases and J by 4 bases, with 9 bases of the junction left unmatched. The CDR3 sequence: CAISWEGGTGELFF. DNA of the CDR3: TGTGCCATATCCTGGGAGGGCGGCACCGGGGAGCTGTTTTTT.

V is TRBV5-1 and J is TRBJ1-4; no definite D call. V shed 4 bases and J shed 5 bases, with 12 bases lying between them. The V gene's germline CDR1 is SGHRS and CDR2 YFSETQ. The CDR3 has 14 amino acids. CDR3 coding DNA: TGCGCCAGCAGCCCTGCCGGGAGGAATGAAAAACTGTTTTTT. It specifies CASSPAGRNEKLFF.

The chain uses TRBV5-6 and TRBJ2-1; TRBD2 aligns across 12 bases. The CDR3 runs to 18 residues. CDR1 and CDR2 (germline): SGHDT, YYEEEE. Trimming removed 4 bases from V and 4 bases from J; junction bases left unmatched: 12. CDR3 sequence (DNA): TGTGCCAGCAGCGCGCCCGGACTAGCGGGGCAAATATACAATGAGCAGTTCTTC. Its translation is CASSAPGLAGQIYNEQFF.

The J gene is TRBJ1-1, the V gene TRBV6-1; no reliable D call. The germline V gene encodes CDR1 MNHNS and CDR2 SASEGT. With 0 bases removed from V and 6 bases from J, the gap between germline ends came to 8 bases. CDR3 length equals 13 residues. CDR3 amino acids: CASSEAFGPEAFF. CDR3 DNA sequence: TGTGCCAGCAGTGAAGCCTTCGGCCCTGAAGCTTTCTTT.

The chain combines TRBV19 with TRBJ1-2; 9 bases map to TRBD1. V gave up 3 bases and J gave up 6 bases; unmatched junction bases: 5. The CDR3 runs 14 residues. CDR1 and CDR2 from the germline V gene are LNHDA and SQIVND (reference sequence). This CDR3 reads CASSIQDRGNGYTF. As DNA, the CDR3 is TGTGCCAGTAGTATCCAGGACAGGGGAAATGGCTACACCTTC.

CDR3 bases: TGTGCCAGCAGCTTGGGCCAGGGCAGAAACGAGCAGTACTTC. It translates to CASSLGQGRNEQYF. V usage is TRBV5-4 and J usage is TRBJ2-7, with D perhaps matching TRBD1 (5 bases). Trimming cost V 0 bases and J 5 bases, with 12 bases left between them. Germline loops: CDR1 SGHNT, CDR2 YYREEE (reference sequence). The CDR3 is 14 amino acids.

V gene TRBV14 combines with J gene TRBJ1-1, with TRBD1 as a possible D gene (5 bases). Deletions cut 1 base from V and 5 bases from J, with 11 bases between. Per germline, CDR1 SGHDN and CDR2 FVKESK. This CDR3 comprises 14 residues. The CDR3 DNA reads TGTGCCAGCAGCCAAGTTTGGGGGAGGACTGAAGCTTTCTTT. This codes for CASSQVWGRTEAFF. The whole variable domain, remainder taken from reference TRBV14 and TRBJ1-1, is EAGVTQFPSHSVIEKGQTVTLRCDPISGHDNLYWYRRVMGKEIKFLLHFVKESKQDESGMPNNRFLAERTGGTYSTLKVQPAELEDSGVYFCASSQVWGRTEAFFGQGTRLTVV.

This sequence joins TRBV19 and TRBJ2-3, with D perhaps given as TRBD1 or TRBD2 (5 bases each). The CDR3 has 15 residues. The germline V and J ends were trimmed by 9 bases and 1 base, with 17 bases remaining between them. The germline V gene has CDR1 LNHDA and CDR2 SQIVND (reference sequence). This chain's CDR3 is CASLSYGGGTDTQYF. Written as DNA, the CDR3 is TGTGCCAGCCTCTCATATGGGGGTGGCACAGATACGCAGTATTTT.